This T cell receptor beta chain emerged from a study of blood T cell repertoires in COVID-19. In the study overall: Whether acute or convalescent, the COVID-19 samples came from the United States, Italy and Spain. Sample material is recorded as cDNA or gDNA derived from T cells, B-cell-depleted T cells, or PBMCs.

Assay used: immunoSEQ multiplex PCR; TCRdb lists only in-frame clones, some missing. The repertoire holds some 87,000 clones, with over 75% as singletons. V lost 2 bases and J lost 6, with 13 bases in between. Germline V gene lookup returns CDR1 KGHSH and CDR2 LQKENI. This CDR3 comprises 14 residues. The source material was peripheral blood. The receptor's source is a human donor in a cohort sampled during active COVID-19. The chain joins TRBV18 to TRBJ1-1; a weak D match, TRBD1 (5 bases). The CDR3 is CASSPIRDNAEAFF. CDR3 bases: TGTGCCAGCTCACCAATCAGGGATAACGCTGAAGCTTTCTTT.